A selection of T cell receptor beta chains follows, all from one sample in a study of cytomegalovirus exposure and HLA in healthy donors. TCRdb's table, derived via immunoSEQ multiplex PCR, lists solely in-frame clones and lacks some. The repertoire holds 90,000 to 100,000 clones, with roughly three quarters as singletons. Sequencing used PBMCs. The receptors were gathered from a woman aged 55-69 years in good health and CMV-seropositive. CDR3s include the opening cysteine and the closing phenylalanine or tryptophan. Each record gives: V gene, CDR3 protein.

TRBV6-5,CASSRGQGTSPLHF
TRBV6-4,CASSELAGAGHEQFF
TRBV6-5,CASRRSGVSTGELFF
TRBV7-3,CASSFWQGGQPQHF
TRBV5-1,CASSSRQGAFGELFF
TRBV7-6,CASGHSGANVLTF
TRBV15,CATSRNYASNTGELFF
TRBV27,CASSLLGQSYEQYF
TRBV19,CASSSPGTSGNFAGDEQFF
TRBV4-2,CASSPTSGSSDTQYF
TRBV7-9,CASSGQGSPYEQYF
TRBV5-1,CASSFDREASPLHF
TRBV7-7,CASSPRPAGGGGELFF
TRBV27,CASKGGTGDEKLFF
TRBV9,CASSVDLPEDGYTF
TRBV27,CASSRPRETQYF
TRBV30,CAWGQGFGYTF
TRBV27,CASSPRGTSGNADTQYF
TRBV20-1,CSVIADTEAFF
TRBV11-2,CASSLFREGLTQYF
TRBV5-8,CASSFGTGATDTQYF
TRBV2,CASSGGRLAASYEQYF
TRBV5-6,CASSLFDREDTEAFF
TRBV27,CASSRSGRGGNTQYF